This T cell receptor (beta chain) came from a study of immune cell composition in non-small cell lung cancer. Study findings and constraints: Tumour TCR-beta clonality showed no significant link to smoking pack-years. Squamous lung tumours showed higher top 10 clone scores and clonality than adenocarcinomas. Squamous carcinomas (roughly 80%) more often had tumour-associated clones >0.5% than adenocarcinomas (33%). TIL tumour reactivity correlated with maximal tumour-associated clone frequency in adenocarcinoma.

Here immunoSEQ multiplex PCR was the method, and the copy in TCRdb shows in-frame clones only, minus some. The table records several thousand clones, roughly 74% of them present only once. On this clone itself: Its antigen is unknown.

The CDR3 runs to 17 residues. V lost 1 base to trimming and J lost 7 bases; unmatched junction nucleotides: 9. Germline V gene data show CDR1 as MNHNS and CDR2 as SASEGT. The genes are TRBV6-1 and TRBJ2-1; 11 bases line up with TRBD2. Sequences were obtained from lung tumor tissue. This TCR was sampled from a human donor with non-small cell lung cancer. The CDR3 region is CASSEVSTSGRRNEQFF. The DNA of the CDR3 is TGTGCCAGCAGTGAAGTGTCTACTAGCGGGAGACGAAATGAGCAGTTCTTC.